The entry below describes one T cell receptor beta chain. Antigen specificity is unknown. The CDR3 totals 15 residues. V dropped 6 bases and J dropped 3; count of bases not matched to a gene: 8. Germline assignment: CDR1 ENHRY and CDR2 SYGVKD. Genomic DNA templated the TCR beta VDJ and CDR3 profiling. TCRdb called the reads again in MiXCR, with one record for every CDR3 protein. The table records tens of thousands of distinct CDR3 sequences, approximately 73% of them present only once. The sample comes from a study of CD8+CD57+ T cells in acquired aplastic anemia. Study context: Sorted CD4+ plus CD8+ cells gave DNA averaging roughly 3 ug. CD4+ cells from healthy donors averaged about 10.8 million reads.

Study findings and constraints: Statistical testing detected no significant gap in CD8+ Simpson's diversity between patients and controls. The study identified more than 25 CD8+ CDR3 sequences shared by patients and controls.

The rearrangement links TRBV10-3 to TRBJ2-3; 8 bases match TRBD2. This TCR came from a human donor in good health, serving as a control. The sample taken for sequencing was sorted CD4+, CD8+, or CD8+CD57+ T cells (not recorded which) from PBMCs. The CDR3 loop is CAISARGGWTDTQYF. DNA of the CDR3: TGTGCCATCAGCGCACGCGGGGGGTGGACAGATACGCAGTATTTT.